The clone carrying this T cell receptor beta chain was counted only a few times. This sample is drawn from a study of CD8+ T cells in alopecia areata. The V gene lost 7 bases and the J gene lost 4 bases, with 16 bases spanning the gap. The CDR3 covers 14 residues. The germline V gene has CDR1 SGHTA and CDR2 FQGTGA. Extracted from the samples, RNA was reverse transcribed into cDNA to serve as the sequencing template. TCRdb's table, derived via immunoSEQ multiplex PCR, lists solely in-frame clones and lacks some. The data show 200,000 or so clones, 57% seen once. The clonotype was recovered from a human donor with alopecia areata. The sequenced sample was CD4+ T cells sorted from blood, obtained at week 0. This chain joins TRBV7-3 and TRBJ2-5; D is possibly TRBD2 (6 bases). This CDR3 reads CASTRGPGVETQYF. CDR3 nucleotide sequence: TGTGCCAGCACCCGGGGTCCGGGAGTAGAGACCCAGTACTTC.